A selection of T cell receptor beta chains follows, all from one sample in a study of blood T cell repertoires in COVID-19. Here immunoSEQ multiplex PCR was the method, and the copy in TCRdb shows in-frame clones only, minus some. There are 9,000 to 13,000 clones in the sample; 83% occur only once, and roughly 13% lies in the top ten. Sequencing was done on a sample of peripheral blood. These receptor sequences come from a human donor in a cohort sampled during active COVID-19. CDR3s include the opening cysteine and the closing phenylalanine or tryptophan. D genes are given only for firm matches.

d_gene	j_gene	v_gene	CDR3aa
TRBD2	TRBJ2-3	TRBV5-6	CASSLELAGGGTDTQYF
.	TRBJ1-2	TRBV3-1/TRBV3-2	CASSLRTASDYGYTF
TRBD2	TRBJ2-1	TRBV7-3	CASSSPGERGGNEQFF
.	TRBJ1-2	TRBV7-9	CASRQTGGGYTF
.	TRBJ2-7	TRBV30	CAWSFIGGARLETQYF
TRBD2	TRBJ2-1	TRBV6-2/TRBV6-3	CASSYSPPSGIYNEQFF
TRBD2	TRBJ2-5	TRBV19	CASRLAGGETQYF
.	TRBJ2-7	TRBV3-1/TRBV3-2	CASSQLQGSNEQYF
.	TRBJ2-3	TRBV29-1	CSGGSLTDTQYF
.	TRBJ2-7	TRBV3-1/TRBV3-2	CASSQAGWDTYEQYF
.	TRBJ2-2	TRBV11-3	CASSPGQLSGELFF
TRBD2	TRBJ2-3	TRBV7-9	CASSPTGTSVDTQYF
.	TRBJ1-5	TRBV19	CASRGRGRGQPQHF
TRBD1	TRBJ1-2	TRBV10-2	CASGQATYGYTF
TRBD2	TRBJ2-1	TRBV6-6	CASRSQRENNEQFF
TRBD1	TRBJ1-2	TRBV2	CASRLDQGQGVYTF
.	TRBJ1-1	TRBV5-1	CASSSDSFTEAFF
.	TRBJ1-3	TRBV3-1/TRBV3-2	CASSQDFAPRDTIYF
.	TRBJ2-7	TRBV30	CAWSVDRDDEQYF
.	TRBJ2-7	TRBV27	CASSPRAAYEQYF
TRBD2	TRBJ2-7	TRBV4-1	CASSRSPLAGGYEQYF
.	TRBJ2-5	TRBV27	CASSLQQGRQTQYF
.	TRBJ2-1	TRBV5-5	CASSLQAPIFDNEQFF